One and the same sample provided the 20 T cell receptor beta chains below, sequenced in a study of blood T cell repertoires in COVID-19. The data were produced by immunoSEQ multiplex PCR, yet TCRdb's version contains in-frame clones alone and is incomplete. The table includes tens of thousands of clones, 88% detected once. Source material: peripheral blood. These receptors all stem from a human donor in a cohort sampled during active COVID-19.

V usage is TRBV5-4 and J usage is TRBJ1-5; TRBD1 is a possible D gene (6 bases). Germline values: CDR1 SGHNT, CDR2 YYREEE (reference sequence). V dropped 1 base and J dropped 1 base, with 6 bases sitting between them. The CDR3 runs 14 residues. CDR3 bases: TGTGCCAGCAGCTTGAGGGGGAGCAATCAGCCCCAGCATTTT. It translates to CASSLRGSNQPQHF.

CDR3 sequence: CASSYSAGSNQPQHF. The CDR3 nucleotides read TGTGCCAGCAGTTACTCGGCCGGGAGCAATCAGCCCCAGCATTTT. This chain joins TRBV6-6 and TRBJ1-5, with D unclear. The CDR3 extends over 15 amino acids. Germline CDR1 reads MNHNY; CDR2 reads SVGAGI (reference sequence). Trimming stripped 0 bases from V and 1 base from J, with 7 bases between.

V and J are TRBV9 and TRBJ2-3, with 8 bases lining up with TRBD1. The V gene end was trimmed by 3 bases and the J gene end by 5 bases; junction bases not matched to a gene: 5. The CDR3 is 14 residues long. CDR1 SGDLS and CDR2 YYNGEE come from the germline V gene. CDR3 amino acids: CASSATGVGDTQYF. CDR3 nucleotides: TGTGCCAGCAGCGCGACAGGGGTGGGAGATACGCAGTATTTT.

The chain has TRBV2 and TRBJ2-6; 10 nucleotides match TRBD1. After removal of 6 bases from V and 0 bases from J, the junction contained 8 bases not matched to a gene. The CDR3 runs 18 residues. Germline V lookup: CDR1 SNHLY, CDR2 FYNNEI. DNA of the CDR3: TGTGCCAGCAGCGGGGACAGGGGAGTGGGCTCTGGGGCCAACGTCCTGACTTTC. Amino acid sequence: CASSGDRGVGSGANVLTF. Full variable domain (remainder filled in from reference TRBV2 and TRBJ2-6): EPEVTQTPSHQVTQMGQEVILRCVPISNHLYFYWYRQILGQKVEFLVSFYNNEISEKSEIFDDQFSVERPDGSNFTLKIRSTKLEDSAMYFCASSGDRGVGSGANVLTFGAGSRLTVL.

The rearrangement joins TRBV5-1 to TRBJ1-4; 7 bases map to TRBD1. CDR3 length: 14 amino acids. Germline assignment: CDR1 SGHRS and CDR2 YFSETQ. V trimming: 3 bases; J trimming: 6 bases; junction bases outside the gene matches: 5. Here the CDR3 reads CASSSGQIDEKLFF. In DNA form, the CDR3 reads TGCGCCAGCAGCTCGGGACAGATCGATGAAAAACTGTTTTTT.

The J gene is TRBJ1-1, the V gene TRBV9, with 7 bases matching TRBD1. CDR1 and CDR2 from the germline V gene are SGDLS and YYNGEE. The CDR3 length is 15 residues. The junction had 9 bases not matched to a gene; V was cut back by 4 bases and J by 3 bases. In DNA form, the CDR3 reads TGTGCCAGCAGCTTAACCGGGACAGAAGACACTGAAGCTTTCTTT. It is translated as CASSLTGTEDTEAFF. The full variable domain, with the rest looked up from reference TRBV9 and TRBJ1-1, is DSGVTQTPKHLITATGQRVTLRCSPRSGDLSVYWYQQSLDQGLQFLIQYYNGEERAKGNILERFSAQQFPDLHSELNLSSLELGDSALYFCASSLTGTEDTEAFFGQGTRLTVV.

The gene calls are TRBV18 and TRBJ1-4, with D perhaps matching TRBD1 (5 bases). Trimming removed 3 bases at V and 5 bases at J, with 16 bases between. The CDR3 is 16 residues long. The germline V gene has CDR1 KGHSH and CDR2 LQKENI. CDR3 in DNA: TGTGCCAGCTCACCGGGGCAGGGCGCCTTAAATGAAAAACTGTTTTTT. It yields the protein CASSPGQGALNEKLFF. The full variable domain, in which reference TRBV18 and TRBJ1-4 provide the parts outside the CDR3, is NAGVMQNPRHLVRRRGQEARLRCSPMKGHSHVYWYRQLPEEGLKFMVYLQKENIIDESGMPKERFSAEFPKEGPSILRIQQVVRGDSAAYFCASSPGQGALNEKLFFGSGTQLSVL.

The chain combines TRBV29-1 with TRBJ2-1, with D perhaps TRBD1 (5 bases). This CDR3 spans 12 amino acids. The ends were cut back, 1 base at V and 7 bases at J, with 8 bases in the middle. Germline CDR1 reads SQVTM; CDR2 reads ANQGSEA. The CDR3 here is CSVEGRVNEQFF. CDR3 nucleotides: TGCAGCGTTGAAGGCAGGGTAAATGAGCAGTTCTTC.

Only one count was recorded for this clone. The V and J genes are TRBV6-6 and TRBJ2-4, with 9 bases lining up with TRBD1. Germline V gene data show CDR1 as MNHNY and CDR2 as SVGAGI (reference sequence). The CDR3 extends over 16 amino acids. V lost 6 bases and J lost 0; bases outside the gene matches: 6. The CDR3 DNA reads as TGTGCCAGCAGCCTAACAGGGGGCGCAGCCAAAAACATTCAGTACTTC. It specifies CASSLTGGAAKNIQYF.

The gene calls are TRBV19 and TRBJ2-6, with D maybe TRBD2 (5 bases). V shed 7 bases and J shed 1 base, with 17 bases lying between them. Germline CDR1 is LNHDA and CDR2 is SQIVND (reference sequence). The CDR3 runs to 17 residues. DNA for the CDR3: TGTGCCAGTACCGATCACCGAGGGTCTTCTGGGGCCAACGTCCTGACTTTC. The encoded protein is CASTDHRGSSGANVLTF.

The CDR3 loop is CASSMAVNYGYTF. The CDR3 DNA follows: TGTGCCAGTAGTATGGCAGTTAACTATGGCTACACCTTC. This chain joins TRBV19 and TRBJ1-2; D gene ambiguous. The CDR3 totals 13 residues. Germline V gene sequence: CDR1 LNHDA, CDR2 SQIVND (reference sequence). Deletions cut 3 bases from V and 1 base from J, with 6 bases between. Full variable domain (rest looked up from reference TRBV19 and TRBJ1-2): DGGITQSPKYLFRKEGQNVTLSCEQNLNHDAMYWYRQDPGQGLRLIYYSQIVNDFQKGDIAEGYSVSREKKESFPLTVTSAQKNPTAFYLCASSMAVNYGYTFGSGTRLTVV.

This clone was detected only a few times. The chain couples TRBV5-1 to TRBJ2-5; D call uncertain. The CDR3 spans 13 residues. V was trimmed by 0 bases and J by 4 bases, leaving 7 bases between them. Per the germline V gene, CDR1 is SGHRS and CDR2 is YFSETQ. The CDR3: CASSLALVETQYF. In nucleotides, the CDR3 is TGCGCCAGCAGCTTGGCTCTAGTAGAGACCCAGTACTTC.

The chain is built from TRBV4-3 and TRBJ1-5; no firm D call. The germline gives CDR1 LGHNA, CDR2 YSLEER. The V end was cut by 0 bases, the J end by 7 bases, with 16 bases between. The CDR3 runs to 16 residues. The CDR3 loop is CASSQEPDLQRQPQHF. The CDR3 DNA reads as TGCGCCAGCAGCCAAGAGCCGGACTTACAGCGCCAGCCCCAGCATTTT.

The V and J genes are TRBV29-1 and TRBJ1-4; 9 bases are shared with TRBD1. The germline V gene encodes CDR1 SQVTM and CDR2 ANQGSEA. The CDR3 extends over 14 amino acids. With V trimmed by 6 bases and J by 12 bases, 14 bases remained unmatched. The CDR3: CSVGTGPSSRELFF. DNA of the CDR3: TGCAGCGTGGGGACAGGGCCATCCTCCCGAGAACTGTTTTTT.

The chain couples TRBV15 to TRBJ1-3, with D maybe TRBD1 (6 bases). The CDR3 has 15 amino acids. Trimming stripped 5 bases from V and 4 bases from J, with 15 bases between. CDR1 is LNHNV, CDR2 YYDKDF, per germline (reference sequence). The CDR3 reads CATSFRGGPGNTIYF. Written as DNA, the CDR3 is TGTGCCACCAGCTTTCGGGGGGGGCCGGGAAACACCATATATTTT. Using reference TRBV15 and TRBJ1-3 for the parts outside the CDR3, the full variable domain is DAMVIQNPRYQVTQFGKPVTLSCSQTLNHNVMYWYQQKSSQAPKLLFHYYDKDFNNEADTPDNFQSRRPNTSFCFLDIRSPGLGDTAMYLCATSFRGGPGNTIYFGEGSWLTVV.

This chain joins TRBV6-1 and TRBJ2-4, with TRBD2 as a possible D gene (6 bases). The CDR3 runs to 17 residues. Germline V gene sequence: CDR1 MNHNS, CDR2 SASEGT. V was trimmed by 3 bases and J by 2 bases, leaving 17 bases between them. The CDR3 loop is CASSDLGASATKNIQYF. CDR3 nucleotides: TGTGCCAGCAGTGACTTAGGGGCTAGCGCGACCAAAAACATTCAGTACTTC.

The rearrangement uses TRBV7-2 and TRBJ2-2; 9 nucleotides line up with TRBD1. The germline V gene encodes CDR1 SGHTA and CDR2 FQGNSA. With V trimmed by 6 bases and J by 2 bases, 4 bases remained unmatched. CDR3 length: 15 residues. CDR3 DNA sequence: TGTGCCAGCAGACCCACAGGGGGCAACACCGGGGAGCTGTTTTTT. The encoded protein is CASRPTGGNTGELFF.

This sequence joins TRBV7-9 and TRBJ2-2, with 8 bases fitting TRBD2. The CDR3 runs 16 residues. Trimming removed 0 bases from V and 4 bases from J; junction bases left unmatched: 4. Germline CDR1 is SEHNR and CDR2 is FQNEAQ (reference sequence). DNA for the CDR3: TGTGCCAGCAGCTTAGCCGGGGGGGCGAGCACCGGGGAGCTGTTTTTT. Its translation is CASSLAGGASTGELFF.

The chain uses TRBV7-8 and TRBJ2-1; 15 bases agree with TRBD2. The CDR3 runs to 18 residues. Germline CDR1 reads SGHVS; CDR2 reads FQNEAQ. The V segment lost 1 base and the J segment 2 bases; nucleotides outside the gene matches: 3. Here the CDR3 DNA reads TGTGCCAGCAGCTTAGTCCGGACTAGCGGGAGGGCCTACAATGAGCAGTTCTTC. This codes for CASSLVRTSGRAYNEQFF.

The V and J genes are TRBV20-1 and TRBJ1-2, with no clear D. V was clipped by 3 bases and J by 8 bases, with 10 bases between them. Germline V gene lookup returns CDR1 DFQATT and CDR2 SNEGSKA (reference sequence). The CDR3 is 11 amino acids. CDR3 nucleotides: TGCAGTGCTAGCCGAGAGGGCGGCTACACCTTC. Protein: CSASREGGYTF.